The 2 T cell receptor beta chains below come from one sample, sequenced in a study of Tregs in tolerant kidney transplant recipients. The repertoire was sequenced with immunoSEQ multiplex PCR; TCRdb's copy has only in-frame clones and lacks some. Here the sample spans over 50,000 clones, 75% to 90% being singletons. This sample comprised Tregs from blood, obtained before the transplant. These receptor sequences come from a human donor who received a combined kidney and bone marrow transplant.

This clone was seen once. The chain employs TRBV7-9 and TRBJ1-2; tentatively, D is TRBD1 (6 bases). The CDR3 spans 13 residues. Germline V CDR1 and CDR2: SEHNR, FQNEAQ (reference sequence). V lost 11 bases and J 3 bases, leaving 16 bases between the germline ends. In DNA, the CDR3 is TGTGCCTCCGGCCGATCAGGGGACTATGGCTACACCTTC. Translated: CASGRSGDYGYTF. The complete variable domain, with remaining parts taken from reference TRBV7-9 and TRBJ1-2, reads DTGVSQNPRHKITKRGQNVTFRCDPISEHNRLYWYRQTLGQGPEFLTYFQNEAQLEKSRLLSDRFSAERPKGSFSTLEIQRTEQGDSAMYLCASGRSGDYGYTFGSGTRLTVV.

In DNA, the CDR3 is TGTGCCACCTCGTCGCGCGGCTATGGCTACACCTTC. This codes for CATSSRGYGYTF. The J gene is TRBJ1-2, the V gene TRBV19; D is ambiguous. The germline V and J ends were trimmed by 10 bases and 4 bases, with 13 bases remaining between them. The CDR3 has 12 amino acids. Germline lookup yields CDR1 LNHDA and CDR2 SQIVND (reference sequence).